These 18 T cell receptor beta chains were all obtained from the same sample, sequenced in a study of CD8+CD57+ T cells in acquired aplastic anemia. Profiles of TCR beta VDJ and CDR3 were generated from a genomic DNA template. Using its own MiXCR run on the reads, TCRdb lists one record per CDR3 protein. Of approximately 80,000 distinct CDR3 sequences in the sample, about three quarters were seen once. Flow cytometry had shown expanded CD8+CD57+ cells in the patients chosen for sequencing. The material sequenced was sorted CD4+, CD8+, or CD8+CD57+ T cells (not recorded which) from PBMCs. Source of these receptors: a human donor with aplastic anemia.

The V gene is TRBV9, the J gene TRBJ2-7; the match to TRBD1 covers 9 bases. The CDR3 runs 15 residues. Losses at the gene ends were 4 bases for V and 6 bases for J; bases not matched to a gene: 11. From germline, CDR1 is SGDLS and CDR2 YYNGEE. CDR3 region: CASSKGQGSVAEQYF. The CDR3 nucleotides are TGTGCCAGCAGCAAAGGACAGGGGTCTGTCGCCGAGCAGTACTTC.

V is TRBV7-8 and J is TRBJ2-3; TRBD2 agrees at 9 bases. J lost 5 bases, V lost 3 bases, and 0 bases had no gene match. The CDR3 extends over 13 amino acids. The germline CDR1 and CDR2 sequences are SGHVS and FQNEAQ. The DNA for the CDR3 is TGTGCCAGCAGCTTTAGCGGGAGAGATACGCAGTATTTT. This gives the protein CASSFSGRDTQYF.

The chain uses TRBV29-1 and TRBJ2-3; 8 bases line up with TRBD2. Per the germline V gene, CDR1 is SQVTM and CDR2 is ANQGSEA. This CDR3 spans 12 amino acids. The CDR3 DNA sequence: TGCAGTGGACTAGCCCGCACAGATACGCAGTATTTT. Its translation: CSGLARTDTQYF.

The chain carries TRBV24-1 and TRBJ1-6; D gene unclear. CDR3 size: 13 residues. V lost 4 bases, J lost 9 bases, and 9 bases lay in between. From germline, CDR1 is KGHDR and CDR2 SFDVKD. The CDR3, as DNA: TGTGCCACCAGTGAGGCATGGGGTTCACCCCTCCACTTT. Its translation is CATSEAWGSPLHF.

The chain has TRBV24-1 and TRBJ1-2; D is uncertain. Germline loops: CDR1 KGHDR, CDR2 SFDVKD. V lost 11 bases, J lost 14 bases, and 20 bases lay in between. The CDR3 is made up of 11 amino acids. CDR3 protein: CAIGQNGGCTF. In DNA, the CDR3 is TGTGCCATCGGGCAGAATGGCGGCTGTACCTTC.

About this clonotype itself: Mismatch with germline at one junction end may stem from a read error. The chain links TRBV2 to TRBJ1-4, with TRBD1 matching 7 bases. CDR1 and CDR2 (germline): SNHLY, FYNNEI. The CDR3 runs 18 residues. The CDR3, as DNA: TGTGCCAGCAGTGAAACCTCTTGGCAGGGGGGACCTAATGAAGAACTGTTTTTT. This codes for CASSETSWQGGPNEELFF.

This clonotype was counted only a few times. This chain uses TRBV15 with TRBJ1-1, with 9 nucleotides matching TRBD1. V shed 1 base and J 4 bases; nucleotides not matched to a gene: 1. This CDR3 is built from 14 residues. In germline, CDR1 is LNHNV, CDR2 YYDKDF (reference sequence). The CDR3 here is CATSRADRGTEAFF. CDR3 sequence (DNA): TGTGCCACCAGCAGAGCGGACAGGGGCACTGAAGCTTTCTTT. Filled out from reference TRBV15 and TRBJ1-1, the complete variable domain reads DAMVIQNPRYQVTQFGKPVTLSCSQTLNHNVMYWYQQKSSQAPKLLFHYYDKDFNNEADTPDNFQSRRPNTSFCFLDIRSPGLGDTAMYLCATSRADRGTEAFFGQGTRLTVV.

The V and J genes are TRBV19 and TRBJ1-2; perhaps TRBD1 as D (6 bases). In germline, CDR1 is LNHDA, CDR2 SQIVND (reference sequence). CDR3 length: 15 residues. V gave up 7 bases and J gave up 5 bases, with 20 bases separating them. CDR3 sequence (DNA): TGTGCCAGTACCCCTCTGTTGGGGGCGGGGTATGGCTACACCTTC. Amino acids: CASTPLLGAGYGYTF.

The CDR3 reads CAGRRSGREQYF. Written as DNA, the CDR3 is TGTGCCGGCCGCCGCAGCGGGAGAGAGCAGTACTTC. The V call is TRBV2, the J call TRBJ2-7, with 8 positions matching TRBD2. There are 12 residues in the CDR3. V shed 11 bases, J shed 7 bases, and the junction held 10 bases outside the gene matches. Germline V CDR1 and CDR2: SNHLY, FYNNEI.

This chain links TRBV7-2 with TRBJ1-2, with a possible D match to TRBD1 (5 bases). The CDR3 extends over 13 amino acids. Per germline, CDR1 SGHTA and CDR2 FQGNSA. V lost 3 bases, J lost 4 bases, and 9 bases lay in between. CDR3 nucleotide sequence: TGTGCCAGCAGCTTGACAGTCTTCTATGGCTACACCTTC. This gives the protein CASSLTVFYGYTF.

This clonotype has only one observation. The CDR3: CASSPLTGWTKNIQYF. The CDR3 nucleotides are TGTGCCAGCAGCCCACTCACAGGGTGGACCAAAAACATTCAGTACTTC. This chain links TRBV12-3 or TRBV12-4 with TRBJ2-4, with D tentatively TRBD1 (6 bases). V was pared by 6 bases and J by 2 bases, with 17 bases between. CDR3 size: 16 residues.

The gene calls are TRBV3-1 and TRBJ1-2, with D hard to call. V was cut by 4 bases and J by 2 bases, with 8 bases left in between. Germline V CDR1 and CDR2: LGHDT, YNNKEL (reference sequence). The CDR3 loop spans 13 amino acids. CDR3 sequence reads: CASSLTENYGYTF. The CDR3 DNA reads TGTGCCAGCAGCCTAACCGAGAACTATGGCTACACCTTC.

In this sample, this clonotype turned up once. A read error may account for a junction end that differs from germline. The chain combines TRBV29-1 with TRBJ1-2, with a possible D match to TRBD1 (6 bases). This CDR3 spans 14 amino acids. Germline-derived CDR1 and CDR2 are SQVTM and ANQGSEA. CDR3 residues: CASSLGGATYGYTF. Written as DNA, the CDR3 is TGTGCCAGCAGTTTAGGGGGGGCGACCTATGGCTACACCTTC.

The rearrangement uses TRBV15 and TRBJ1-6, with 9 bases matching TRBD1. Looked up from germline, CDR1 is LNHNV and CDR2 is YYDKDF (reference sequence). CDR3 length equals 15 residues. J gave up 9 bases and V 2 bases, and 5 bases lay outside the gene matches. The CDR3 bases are TGTGCCACCAGCAGATACGTGGGACAGGGTTCACCCCTCCACTTT. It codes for CATSRYVGQGSPLHF.

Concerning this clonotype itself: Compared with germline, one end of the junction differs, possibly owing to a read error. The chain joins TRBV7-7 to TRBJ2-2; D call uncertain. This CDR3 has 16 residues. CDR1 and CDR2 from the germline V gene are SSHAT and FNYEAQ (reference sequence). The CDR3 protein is CASSPVGSSNTGELFF. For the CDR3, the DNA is TGTGCTAGCAGCCCAGTAGGCAGTTCGAACACCGGGGAGCTGTTTTTT.

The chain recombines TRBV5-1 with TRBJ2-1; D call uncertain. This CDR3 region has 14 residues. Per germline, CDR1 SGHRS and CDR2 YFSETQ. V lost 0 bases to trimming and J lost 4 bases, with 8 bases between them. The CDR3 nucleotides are TGCGCCAGCAGCTTGGTCCCTGGATACAATGAGCAGTTCTTC. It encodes CASSLVPGYNEQFF.

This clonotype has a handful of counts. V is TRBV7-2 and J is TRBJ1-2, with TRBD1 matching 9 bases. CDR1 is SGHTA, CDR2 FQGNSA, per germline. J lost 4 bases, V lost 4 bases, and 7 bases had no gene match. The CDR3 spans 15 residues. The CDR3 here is CASSSTGTGSYGYTF. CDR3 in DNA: TGTGCCAGCAGCTCAACCGGGACAGGGTCCTATGGCTACACCTTC.

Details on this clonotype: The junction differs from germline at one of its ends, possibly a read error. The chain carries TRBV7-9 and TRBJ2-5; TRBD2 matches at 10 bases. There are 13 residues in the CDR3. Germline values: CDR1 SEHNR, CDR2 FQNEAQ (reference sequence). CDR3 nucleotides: TGTGCCAGCAGCAGTAGCGGGGGGTCTGGATGCCACTTC. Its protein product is CASSSSGGSGCHF.